This T cell receptor beta chain comes out of a study of blood T cell repertoires in COVID-19. Produced via immunoSEQ multiplex PCR; TCRdb's table is partial and in-frame only. Seen here are 400,000 or so clones, roughly nine tenths observed once, and the top ten hold more than 0.95%. Trimming took 0 bases from V and 4 from J, leaving 13 bases between them. Per germline, CDR1 LNHDA and CDR2 SQIVND (reference sequence). The CDR3 has 16 amino acids. Categorization into cohorts depended on clinical history that participants reported. This clone was found a few times. Input material: PBMCs or T cells enriched from blood (not recorded which). This TCR derives from a man aged 30 to 39 who had recovered from COVID-19. J is TRBJ2-4 and V is TRBV19; D may be TRBD2 (6 bases). CDR3 residues: CASSIDYKGGKNIQYF. Written as DNA, the CDR3 is TGTGCCAGTAGTATAGATTATAAGGGAGGAAAAAACATTCAGTACTTC.